A selection of T cell receptor beta chains follows, all from one sample in a study of cytomegalovirus exposure and HLA in healthy donors. The protocol was immunoSEQ multiplex PCR, while the TCRdb copy is restricted to in-frame clones and leaves out a portion. The sample consists of over 130,000 clones, around 79% of them appearing once. The source material was PBMCs. These TCRs come from a human donor in good health. The CDR3 runs from the conserved cysteine through the conserved F or W. A D gene is named only where the DNA matches it firmly. Size tells how often a clone was seen (once, few, many) or the class of an expanded clone, and some rows leave it out.

size	J	D	V	DNA	CDR3
few	TRBJ1-1	NA	TRBV6-6	TGTGCCAGCAGCCAGAAATGGGCCGGGAGTGAAGCTTTCTTT	CASSQKWAGSEAFF
NA	TRBJ2-7	TRBD2	TRBV7-6	TGTGCCAGCAGCTTAGTATCGAGCGGGGGGCCCTTAGCCGAGCAGTACTTC	CASSLVSSGGPLAEQYF
few	TRBJ2-1	TRBD2	TRBV7-8	TGTGCCAGCAGCCGACCGTTGGGAGCGGGAGGGGACTACAATGAGCAGTTCTTC	CASSRPLGAGGDYNEQFF
NA	TRBJ2-5	NA	TRBV5-1	TGCGCCAGCAGCTTGGCCGGGGAGACCCAGTACTTC	CASSLAGETQYF
NA	TRBJ2-2	TRBD2	TRBV7-3	TGTGCCAGCAGCCCGACCTCGGCTAGCGGGAGGGCCGGGGAGCTGTTTTTT	CASSPTSASGRAGELFF
few	TRBJ2-1	TRBD1	TRBV19	TGTGCCAGTAGTATAGGTCTGGGACAGGGAGGCAATGAGCAGTTCTTC	CASSIGLGQGGNEQFF
NA	TRBJ2-1	TRBD1	TRBV5-1	TGCGCCAGCAGCTTAGGGGGCGCTTACAATGAGCAGTTCTTC	CASSLGGAYNEQFF
few	TRBJ1-6	NA	TRBV5-1	TGCGCCAGCAGGCTGGGGGTCGGGGGAAGAAGTTCACCCCTCCACTTT	CASRLGVGGRSSPLHF
NA	TRBJ2-3	TRBD2	TRBV5-1	TGCGCCAGCAGCCTACTGGGGGGGGACACAGATACGCAGTATTTT	CASSLLGGDTDTQYF
NA	TRBJ1-2	NA	TRBV7-9	TGTGCCAGCAGCTTGGACAGCTACTATGGCTACACCTTC	CASSLDSYYGYTF
NA	TRBJ1-4	NA	TRBV6-6	TGTGCCAGCACCAGAACAGGAACAACTAATGAAAAACTGTTTTTT	CASTRTGTTNEKLFF
once	TRBJ2-7	NA	TRBV7-2	TGTGCCAGCAGCCCCAGGGTTTTTATGTACGAGCAGTACTTC	CASSPRVFMYEQYF
once	TRBJ2-3	NA	TRBV5-6	TGTGCCAGCAGCTTGGGAGAGAGTACGCAGTATTTT	CASSLGESTQYF
NA	TRBJ2-1	TRBD2	TRBV12-5	TGTGCTAGTGCAGCGGGAGGGGCCCACAATGAGCAGTTCTTC	CASAAGGAHNEQFF
NA	TRBJ2-1	TRBD2	TRBV30	TGTGCCTGGAGTTCAGGACTAGCGGGGGCCCCGTTCTTC	CAWSSGLAGAPFF
NA	TRBJ2-2	TRBD1	TRBV27	TGTGCCAGCACCAATACAGGGGGACTCGGGGAGCTGTTTTTT	CASTNTGGLGELFF
NA	TRBJ1-2	TRBD1	TRBV6-1	TGTGCCAGCAGTGAGCGCCCAGGGGGTCATGGCTACACCTTC	CASSERPGGHGYTF
NA	TRBJ2-5	TRBD1	TRBV18	TGTGCCAGCTCACCCTCGACAGGGGGTTCAGAGACCCAGTACTTC	CASSPSTGGSETQYF
few	TRBJ1-4	NA	TRBV19	TGTGCCAGTAGGGACAGTCCGGTCGGGGCCCGGAATGAAAAACTGTTTTTT	CASRDSPVGARNEKLFF
NA	TRBJ2-6	TRBD1	TRBV30	TGTGCCTGGGGAAGAGGTGGAACAGGGGTCGTCAACGTCCTGACTTTC	CAWGRGGTGVVNVLTF
NA	TRBJ1-2	TRBD1	TRBV6-5	TGTGCCAGCAGCAACGCCGGGACAGGGAGTCGGAGCTACACCTTC	CASSNAGTGSRSYTF
NA	TRBJ2-5	TRBD1	TRBV5-4	TGTGCCAGCAGCTCAAAAGCGGACAGGGCGAGGGAGACCCAGTACTTC	CASSSKADRARETQYF
NA	TRBJ2-1	NA	TRBV9	TGTGCCAGCACCCGGGGAGGGGGGCTGAATAATGAGCAGTTCTTC	CASTRGGGLNNEQFF
few	TRBJ1-4	NA	TRBV7-9	TGTGCCAGCAGCTTAGCTTGGCGGGGGCAGGATGAAAAACTGTTTTTT	CASSLAWRGQDEKLFF
many	TRBJ1-4	NA	TRBV19	TGTGCCAGTAGTGCTTGGGGATCGGGGGAAAAACTGTTTTTT	CASSAWGSGEKLFF
few	TRBJ1-1	NA	TRBV4-2	TGTGCCAGCAGCCCCCAAGTCGCGGGCCTCATGAACACTGAAGCTTTCTTT	CASSPQVAGLMNTEAFF
NA	TRBJ2-2	NA	TRBV14	TGTGCCAGCAGCCAAGCGGTGGGAGACACCGGGGAGCTGTTTTTT	CASSQAVGDTGELFF
NA	TRBJ2-7	NA	TRBV4-1	TGCGCCAGCAGCCAAGTTAGGGGGGGGCGGTCTTACGAGCAGTACTTC	CASSQVRGGRSYEQYF
NA	TRBJ2-3	NA	TRBV27	TGTGCCAGCAGTTACAGGGCCGCCACAGATACGCAGTATTTT	CASSYRAATDTQYF
NA	TRBJ1-2	NA	TRBV5-1	TGCGCCAGCAGCCCGGAGGGTCATCCCTATGGCTACACCTTC	CASSPEGHPYGYTF
NA	TRBJ1-2	NA	TRBV6-4	TGTGCCAGCAGTGACGGGGGCGGCTATGGCTACACCTTC	CASSDGGGYGYTF
few	TRBJ1-1	NA	TRBV5-4	TGTGCCAGCAGCTCCGGGGGAGCTGAAGCTTTCTTT	CASSSGGAEAFF
NA	TRBJ1-2	TRBD1	TRBV30	TGTGCCTGGAGCACCACAGGGGTCCATGGCTACACCTTC	CAWSTTGVHGYTF
few	TRBJ2-7	NA	TRBV5-5	TGTGCCAGCAGCTTGGCAACGGTTTTCTACGAGCAGTACTTC	CASSLATVFYEQYF
NA	TRBJ1-2	TRBD1	TRBV15	TGTGCCACCAGCAGAACAGGGGATGGCTACACCTTC	CATSRTGDGYTF
NA	TRBJ1-4	TRBD1	TRBV5-4	TGTGCCAGCAGCCAAAGACAGGGGGGAAGTGAAAAACCGTTTTTT	CASSQRQGGSEKPFF
NA	TRBJ2-7	TRBD2	TRBV5-1	TGCGCCAGCAGTTTCCTAGCGGGAGGGCCGGCAGCCGACGAGCAGTACTTC	CASSFLAGGPAADEQYF
NA	TRBJ2-1	NA	TRBV25-1	TGTGCCAGCAGCCCCGGGGTTTCCTCCTACAATGAGCAGTTCTTC	CASSPGVSSYNEQFF
NA	TRBJ1-1	NA	TRBV7-9	TGTGCCAGCAGCTTACCAGGGTTTGAAGCTTTCTTT	CASSLPGFEAFF
NA	TRBJ2-1	NA	TRBV19	TGTGCCAGTAGTATAGATCGGGGTAGCTCCTACAATGAGCAGTTCTTC	CASSIDRGSSYNEQFF
NA	TRBJ1-5	TRBD1	TRBV6-5	TGTGCCAGCAGTTACAGCGTTCGAGACAGGGCCCCCCAGCATTTT	CASSYSVRDRAPQHF
NA	TRBJ1-1	NA	TRBV14	TGTGCCAGCAGCCAACCTGGGGCCCCGAGGACTGAAGCTTTCTTT	CASSQPGAPRTEAFF
NA	TRBJ2-3	TRBD2	TRBV29-1	TGCAGCGCCTTGGGGGGGACTAGCGCCACAGATACGCAGTATTTT	CSALGGTSATDTQYF
NA	TRBJ1-2	NA	TRBV7-2	TGTGCCAGCAGCGTCAGCGGTCAGGACTATGGCTACACCTTC	CASSVSGQDYGYTF
NA	TRBJ1-2	NA	TRBV28	TGTGCCAGCACGGAGAGGGGGGGCTACACCTTC	CASTERGGYTF
NA	TRBJ1-1	NA	TRBV4-1	TGCGCCAGCAGCCAAGCGGCGGGGGTGGGGGCTTTCTTT	CASSQAAGVGAFF
NA	TRBJ2-7	NA	TRBV5-3	TGTGCCAGAAGCGAGGACTGCTACGAGCAGTACTTC	CARSEDCYEQYF
NA	TRBJ2-6	NA	TRBV27	TGTGCCAGCAGTGTGCAGGTCTCTGGGGCCAACGTCCTGACTTTC	CASSVQVSGANVLTF
NA	TRBJ1-3	NA	TRBV15	TGTGCCACCAGCAGAGACGCCCTGACTGGAGGAAACACCATATATTTT	CATSRDALTGGNTIYF
NA	TRBJ1-3	NA	TRBV12-5	TGTGCTAGTGGTGCTGAGAACACCATATATTTT	CASGAENTIYF
NA	TRBJ1-2	TRBD1	TRBV28	TGTGCCAGCACCCAAGGACAGGCTAAAAACTATGGCTACACCTTC	CASTQGQAKNYGYTF
NA	TRBJ1-3	NA	TRBV7-9	TGTGCCAGCAGGGGCAGCTCTGGAAACACCATATATTTT	CASRGSSGNTIYF
NA	TRBJ2-3	TRBD2	TRBV6-5	TGTGCCAGCAGAAAACTAGCGGGGGTCACAGATACGCAGTATTTT	CASRKLAGVTDTQYF
few	TRBJ1-4	NA	TRBV12-5	TGTGCTAGTGCCCTCGCCCAGGGAGGTAATGAAAAACTGTTTTTT	CASALAQGGNEKLFF
NA	TRBJ2-6	NA	TRBV9	TGTGCCAGCAGCGTAGATCTCTCTGGGGCCAACGTCCTGACTTTC	CASSVDLSGANVLTF
NA	TRBJ1-1	TRBD1	TRBV5-4	TGTGCCAGCAGCTCCCAGGGGGCGAGGGGCACTGAAGCTTTCTTT	CASSSQGARGTEAFF
NA	TRBJ1-2	TRBD1	TRBV6-4	TGTGCCAGCAGTTTAGGACAGGGTGGGTATGGCTACACCTTC	CASSLGQGGYGYTF
once	TRBJ2-7	NA	TRBV28	TGTGCCAGCAGTTTATCACTGACAGGACTCTACGAGCAGTACTTC	CASSLSLTGLYEQYF
NA	TRBJ2-5	TRBD2	TRBV7-9	TGTGCCAGCAGCAGGACTAGCGGGGGGTTACAAGAGACCCAGTACTTC	CASSRTSGGLQETQYF